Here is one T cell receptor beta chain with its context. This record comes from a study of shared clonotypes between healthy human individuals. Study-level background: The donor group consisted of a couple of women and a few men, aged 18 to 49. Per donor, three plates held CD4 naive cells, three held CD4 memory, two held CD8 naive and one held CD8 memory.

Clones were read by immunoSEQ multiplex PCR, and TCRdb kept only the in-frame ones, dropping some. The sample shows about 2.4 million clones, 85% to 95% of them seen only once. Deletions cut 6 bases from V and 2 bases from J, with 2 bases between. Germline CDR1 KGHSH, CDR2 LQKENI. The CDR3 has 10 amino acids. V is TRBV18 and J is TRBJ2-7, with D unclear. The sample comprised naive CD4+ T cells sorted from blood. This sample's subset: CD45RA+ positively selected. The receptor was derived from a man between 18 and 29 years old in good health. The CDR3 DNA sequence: TGTGCCAGCTCCCCCTACGAGCAGTACTTC. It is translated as CASSPYEQYF.